This T cell receptor beta chain derives from a study of blood T cell repertoires in COVID-19. Assay used: immunoSEQ multiplex PCR; TCRdb lists only in-frame clones, some missing. The table has about 210,000 clones, approximately 88% seen once; the top ten hold 10%. V was cut by 0 bases and J by 1 base, with 9 bases left in between. Germline CDR1 reads KGHSH; CDR2 reads LQKENI. CDR3 length: 16 residues. This chain uses TRBV18 with TRBJ1-4, with a weak D call TRBD1 (5 bases). Source material: PBMCs or T cells enriched from blood (not recorded which). The receptor was isolated from a man between 18 and 35 years old with acute COVID-19. CDR3 bases: TGTGCCAGCTCACCACCGGGACTCGGAACTAATGAAAAACTGTTTTTT. Its protein is CASSPPGLGTNEKLFF.